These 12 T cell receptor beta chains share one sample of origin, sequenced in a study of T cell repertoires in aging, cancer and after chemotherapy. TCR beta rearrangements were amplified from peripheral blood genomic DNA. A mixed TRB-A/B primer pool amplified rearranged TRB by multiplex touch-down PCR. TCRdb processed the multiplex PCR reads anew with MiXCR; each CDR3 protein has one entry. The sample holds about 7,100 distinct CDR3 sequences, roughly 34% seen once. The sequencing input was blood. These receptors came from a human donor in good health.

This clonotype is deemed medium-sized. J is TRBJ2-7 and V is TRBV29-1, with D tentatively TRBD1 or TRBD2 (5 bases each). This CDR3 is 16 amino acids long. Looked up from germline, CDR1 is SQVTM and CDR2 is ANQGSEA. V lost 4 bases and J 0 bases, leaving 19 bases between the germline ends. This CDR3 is CSVASARGQRSYEQYF. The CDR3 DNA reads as TGCAGCGTTGCATCGGCTCGGGGCCAACGCTCCTACGAGCAGTACTTC.

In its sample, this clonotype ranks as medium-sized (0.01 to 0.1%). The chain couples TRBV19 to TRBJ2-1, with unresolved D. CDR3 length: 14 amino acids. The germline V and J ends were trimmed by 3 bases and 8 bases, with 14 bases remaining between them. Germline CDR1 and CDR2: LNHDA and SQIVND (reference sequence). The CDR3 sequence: CASSIATPGHEQFF. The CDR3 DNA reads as TGTGCCAGTAGTATCGCGACTCCCGGACATGAGCAGTTCTTC.

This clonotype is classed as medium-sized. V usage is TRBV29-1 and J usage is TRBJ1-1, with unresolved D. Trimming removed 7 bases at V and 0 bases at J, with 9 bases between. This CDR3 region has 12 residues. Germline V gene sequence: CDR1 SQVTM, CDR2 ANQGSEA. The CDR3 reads CSAGRMNTEAFF. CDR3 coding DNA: TGCAGCGCTGGACGGATGAACACTGAAGCTTTCTTT.

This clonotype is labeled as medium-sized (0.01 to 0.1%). CDR3 loop: CASSLNDRETQYF. CDR3 sequence (DNA): TGTGCCAGCAGCCTCAACGACCGGGAGACCCAGTACTTC. The rearrangement joins TRBV5-4 to TRBJ2-5; D not resolved. CDR3 length: 13 residues. CDR1 is SGHNT, CDR2 YYREEE, per germline (reference sequence). Trimming removed 4 bases from V and 5 bases from J, with 12 bases in between.

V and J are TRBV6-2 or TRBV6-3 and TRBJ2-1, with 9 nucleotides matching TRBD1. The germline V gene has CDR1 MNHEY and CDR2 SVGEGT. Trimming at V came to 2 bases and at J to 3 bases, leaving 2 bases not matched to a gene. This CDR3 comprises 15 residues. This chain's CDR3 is CASSYGDRDYNEQFF. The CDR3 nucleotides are TGTGCCAGCAGTTACGGGGACAGGGACTACAATGAGCAGTTCTTC.

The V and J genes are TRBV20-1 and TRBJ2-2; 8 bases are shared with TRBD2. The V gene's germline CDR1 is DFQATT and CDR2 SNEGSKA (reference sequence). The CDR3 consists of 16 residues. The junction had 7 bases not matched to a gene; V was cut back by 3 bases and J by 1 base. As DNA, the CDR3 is TGCAGTGCTAGCTCGACGGGGGGGGTGAACACCGGGGAGCTGTTTTTT. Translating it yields CSASSTGGVNTGELFF.

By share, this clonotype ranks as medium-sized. The DNA for the CDR3 is TGTGCCAGCAGCTTGGTGGACTCAGAAGGGGAGCAGTACTTC. Translated: CASSLVDSEGEQYF. The chain carries TRBV5-4 and TRBJ2-7; TRBD2 is a possible D gene (5 bases). Germline CDR1 reads SGHNT; CDR2 reads YYREEE (reference sequence). CDR3 length: 14 amino acids. V was cut by 0 bases and J by 7 bases, with 14 bases left in between.

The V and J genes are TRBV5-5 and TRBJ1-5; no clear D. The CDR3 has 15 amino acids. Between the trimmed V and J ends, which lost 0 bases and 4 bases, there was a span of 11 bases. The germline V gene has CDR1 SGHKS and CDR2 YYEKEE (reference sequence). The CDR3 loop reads CASSLVGRFNQPQHF. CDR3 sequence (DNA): TGTGCCAGCAGCTTGGTGGGGAGGTTTAATCAGCCCCAGCATTTT.

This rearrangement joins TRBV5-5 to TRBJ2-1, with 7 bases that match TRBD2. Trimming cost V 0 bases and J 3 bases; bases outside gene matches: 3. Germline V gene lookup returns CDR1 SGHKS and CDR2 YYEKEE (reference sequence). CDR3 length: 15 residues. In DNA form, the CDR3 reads TGTGCCAGCAGCTTGGGACTAGCCGGCTACAATGAGCAGTTCTTC. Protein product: CASSLGLAGYNEQFF.

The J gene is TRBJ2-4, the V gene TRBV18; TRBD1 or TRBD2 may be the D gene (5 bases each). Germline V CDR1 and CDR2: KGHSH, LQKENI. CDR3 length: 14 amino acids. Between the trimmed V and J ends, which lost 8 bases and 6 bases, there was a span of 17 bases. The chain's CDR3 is CASSIPGLGNIQYF. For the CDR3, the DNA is TGTGCCAGCAGTATCCCGGGGCTTGGAAACATTCAGTACTTC.

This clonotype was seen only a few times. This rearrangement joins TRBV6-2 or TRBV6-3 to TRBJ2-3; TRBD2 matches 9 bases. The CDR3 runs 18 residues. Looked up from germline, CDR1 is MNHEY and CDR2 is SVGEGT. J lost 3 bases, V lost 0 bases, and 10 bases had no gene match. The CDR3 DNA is TGTGCCAGCAGTTACTCGAGTTCTCTAGCGGGGAATACAGATACGCAGTATTTT. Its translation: CASSYSSSLAGNTDTQYF.

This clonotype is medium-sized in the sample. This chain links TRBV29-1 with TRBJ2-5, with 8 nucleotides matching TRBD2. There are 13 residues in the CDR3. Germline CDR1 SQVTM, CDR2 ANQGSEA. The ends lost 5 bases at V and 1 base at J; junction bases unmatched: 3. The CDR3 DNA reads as TGCAGCGTTTCCACTAGCGGCCAAGAGACCCAGTACTTC. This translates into CSVSTSGQETQYF.